Shown below are 2 T cell receptor beta chains from a single sample sequenced in a study of a mutant IDH1 vaccine in newly diagnosed glioma. Libraries were prepared by immunoSEQ multiplex PCR; TCRdb keeps only in-frame clonotypes and omits some of them. Of some 30,000 clones in the sample, more than 75% are singletons; the top ten hold roughly 12%. Their target antigens are unknown. Time point in this sample: week 35, safety follow-up. Vaccination used 300 ug of mutant IDH1 20-mer peptide per dose, with topical imiquimod. This sample comprised PBMCs, obtained from a glioma patient whose treatment included an IDH1 peptide vaccine. Receptors originate from a woman in her 40s with glioma.

This chain joins TRBV2 and TRBJ2-2; D remains unclear. Per the germline V gene, CDR1 is SNHLY and CDR2 is FYNNEI. The CDR3 has 15 residues. Trimming shortened V by 4 bases and J by 1 base, and 10 bases separated the two germline ends. This CDR3 is CASSASLGNTGELFF. The CDR3 bases are TGTGCCAGCAGTGCGTCGTTAGGGAACACCGGGGAGCTGTTTTTT.

This clone was detected once. The chain has TRBV5-4 and TRBJ1-2; 7 positions match TRBD1. J gave up 4 bases and V 3 bases, and 9 bases lay outside the gene matches. The germline V gene encodes CDR1 SGHNT and CDR2 YYREEE (reference sequence). CDR3 length equals 15 residues. The CDR3 sequence is CASSSKPGQLYGYTF. The CDR3 nucleotides read TGTGCCAGCAGCTCGAAACCGGGACAGCTCTATGGCTACACCTTC.